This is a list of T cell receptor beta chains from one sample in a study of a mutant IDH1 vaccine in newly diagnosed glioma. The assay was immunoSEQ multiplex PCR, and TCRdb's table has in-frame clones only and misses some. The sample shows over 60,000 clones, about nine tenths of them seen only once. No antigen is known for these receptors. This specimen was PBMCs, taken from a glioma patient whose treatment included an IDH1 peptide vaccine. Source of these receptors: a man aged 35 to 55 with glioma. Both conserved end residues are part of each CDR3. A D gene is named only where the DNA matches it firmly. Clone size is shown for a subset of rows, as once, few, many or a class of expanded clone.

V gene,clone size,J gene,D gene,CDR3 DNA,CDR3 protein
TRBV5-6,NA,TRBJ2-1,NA,TGTGCCAGCAGCTTGGGAATGGCCCTCTCCTACAATGAGCAGTTCTTC,CASSLGMALSYNEQFF
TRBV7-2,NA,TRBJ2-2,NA,TGTGCCAGCAGCTTAGGCGCGGCTAGAGGGGAGCTGTTTTTT,CASSLGAARGELFF
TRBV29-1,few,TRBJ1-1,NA,TGCAGCGCTACAGGAGGCGTCCACACTGAAGCTTTCTTT,CSATGGVHTEAFF
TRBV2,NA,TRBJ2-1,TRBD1,TGTGCCAGCAGCCCGACAGGGGCCCCCTACAATGAGCAGTTCTTC,CASSPTGAPYNEQFF
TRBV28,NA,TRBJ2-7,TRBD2,TGTGCCAGCAGTCTCCCTGGACTAGCGGGAGGGCCTTACGAGCAGTACTTC,CASSLPGLAGGPYEQYF
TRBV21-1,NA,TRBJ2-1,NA,TGTGCCAGCAGCATTATTAGCGGGAGAGAACGGTGCAATGAGCAGTTCTTC,CASSIISGRERCNEQFF
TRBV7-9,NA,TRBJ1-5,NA,TGTGCCAGCAGCTCGACGGGGAGCAATCAGCCCCAGCATTTT,CASSSTGSNQPQHF
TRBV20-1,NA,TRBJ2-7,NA,TGCAGTGCTAAGGTCGGCGAGCAGTACTTC,CSAKVGEQYF
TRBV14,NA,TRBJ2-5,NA,TGTGCCAGCAGCCATTCGACACACCAAGAGACCCAGTACTTC,CASSHSTHQETQYF
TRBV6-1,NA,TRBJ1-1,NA,TGTGCCAGCAGCTTTGAACCGTATGAAGCTTTCTTT,CASSFEPYEAFF
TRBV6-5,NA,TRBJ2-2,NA,TGTGCCAGCAGTTACTCCTACCACACCGGGGAGCTGTTTTTT,CASSYSYHTGELFF
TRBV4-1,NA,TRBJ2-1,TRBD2,TGCGCCAGCAGCCAAGAGTGGCGGGAGGCTCATGAGCAGTTCTTC,CASSQEWREAHEQFF
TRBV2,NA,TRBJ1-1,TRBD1,TGTGCCAGCAGACAGGGGTGGCCCACTGAAGCTTTCTTT,CASRQGWPTEAFF
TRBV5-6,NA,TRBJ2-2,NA,TGTGCCAGCAGCCATGTCACAGGGACCGGGGAGCTGTTTTTT,CASSHVTGTGELFF
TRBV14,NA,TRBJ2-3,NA,TGTGCCAGCAGCCGGCGAGGGGGCACAGATACGCAGTATTTT,CASSRRGGTDTQYF
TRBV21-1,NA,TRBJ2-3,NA,TGTGCCAGCACGGGTCCTAGCGGGGGGATGGGGACAGATACGCAGTATTTT,CASTGPSGGMGTDTQYF
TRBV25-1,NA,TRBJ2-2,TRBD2,TGTGCCAGCAGTGAGGGACTAGCGGACACCGGGGAGCTGTTTTTT,CASSEGLADTGELFF
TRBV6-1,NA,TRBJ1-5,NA,TGTGCCAGCAGTGAAAGGGGGGTAGAGCCCCAGCATTTT,CASSERGVEPQHF
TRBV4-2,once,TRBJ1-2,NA,TGTGCCAGCAGCCAGGAGGAGGGCCTCAGCTATGGCTACACCTTC,CASSQEEGLSYGYTF
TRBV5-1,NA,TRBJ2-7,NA,TGCGCCAGCAGCCCAGGGACCGGGGAGAGGGACGAGCAGTACTTC,CASSPGTGERDEQYF
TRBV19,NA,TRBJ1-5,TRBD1,TGTGCCAGTAGTTACCGACAGGGCCAGAGCAATCAGCCCCAGCATTTT,CASSYRQGQSNQPQHF
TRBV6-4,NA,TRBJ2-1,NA,TGTGCCAGCAGTCCTACCATCTACAATGAGCAGTTCTTC,CASSPTIYNEQFF
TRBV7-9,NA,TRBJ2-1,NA,TGTGCCAGCAGCTTAGGGAAACCCCCGGGGATCTTC,CASSLGKPPGIF